The clone carrying this T cell receptor beta chain was observed a single time. The antigen is undetermined. The ends were cut back, 3 bases at V and 1 base at J, with 13 bases in the middle. In germline, CDR1 is SGDLS, CDR2 YYNGEE. This CDR3 contains 15 residues. These data come from a study of cytomegalovirus exposure and HLA in healthy donors. Study-wide findings and caveats: It was 164 TCR beta chains that were listed as cytomegalovirus-associated. Indistinguishable V segments such as TRBV6-2 and TRBV6-3 were excluded.

The PCR was carried out with 60 Vbeta primers and 13 Jbeta primers. The table came from immunoSEQ multiplex PCR; TCRdb's copy has only in-frame clones and leaves some out. Of about 140,000 clones in the sample, around 85% were seen once. The rearrangement links TRBV9 to TRBJ2-5, with D possibly being TRBD1 (6 bases). The clonotype comes from a female donor in good health and CMV-seronegative. Sequencing input: PBMCs. CDR3 sequence reads: CASSEDSTFQETQYF. The CDR3 nucleotides are TGTGCCAGCAGCGAGGACAGTACCTTCCAAGAGACCCAGTACTTC.